The clone carrying this TCR beta chain was counted a single time. Its antigen is still unknown. An input of about 0.45 to 1 ug of RNA was subjected to reverse transcription using random hexamers. TCRdb reprocessed the immunoSEQ multiplex PCR reads with MiXCR, giving one entry per CDR3 protein. The table lists some 300,000 distinct CDR3 sequences, 80% to 90% of them singletons, with 0.11% in the top ten. These data originate in a study of CD8 T cells in Susac syndrome. Overall study findings and caveats: As acknowledged by the study, its TCR sequencing and HLA analysis included a relatively small number of individuals.

While CD8+ and CD4+ T cells were isolated negatively, TEMRA cells were enriched by FACS. V lost 6 bases and J lost 3; bases outside the gene matches: 3. The CDR3 consists of 15 residues. Per the germline V gene, CDR1 is ENHRY and CDR2 is SYGVKD. The rearrangement joins TRBV10-3 to TRBJ2-7, with TRBD2 matching over 15 bases. The sample was CD8+ T cells from PBMCs. The TCR was taken from a human donor with multiple sclerosis. In nucleotides, the CDR3 is TGTGCCATCAGAAGGACTAGCGGGAGGGTCTACGAGCAGTACTTC. Translation gives CAIRRTSGRVYEQYF.